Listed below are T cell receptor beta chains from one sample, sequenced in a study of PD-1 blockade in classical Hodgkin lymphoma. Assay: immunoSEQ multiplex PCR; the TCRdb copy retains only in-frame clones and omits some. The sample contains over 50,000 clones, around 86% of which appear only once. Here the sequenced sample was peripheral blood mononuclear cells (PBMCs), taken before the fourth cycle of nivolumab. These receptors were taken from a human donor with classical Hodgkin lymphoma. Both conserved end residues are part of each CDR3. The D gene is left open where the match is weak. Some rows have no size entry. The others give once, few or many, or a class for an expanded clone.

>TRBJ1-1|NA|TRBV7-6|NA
CASSLAPTVTEAFF
TGTGCCAGCAGCTTAGCCCCGACAGTGACTGAAGCTTTCTTT
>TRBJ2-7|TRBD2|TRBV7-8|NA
CASSSGRVRYEQYF
TGTGCCAGCAGCTCCGGGAGGGTGAGATACGAGCAGTACTTC
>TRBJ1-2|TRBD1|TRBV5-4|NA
CASSHPGQGKGYTF
TGTGCCAGCAGCCACCCGGGACAGGGGAAAGGCTACACCTTC
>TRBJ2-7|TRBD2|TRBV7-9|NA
CASSPTVSGRKVYEQYF
TGTGCCAGCAGCCCTACAGTTAGCGGGAGGAAGGTCTACGAGCAGTACTTC
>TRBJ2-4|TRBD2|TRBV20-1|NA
CSALTGLEPYF
TGCAGTGCGCTTACGGGACTAGAGCCGTACTTC
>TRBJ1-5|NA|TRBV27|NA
CASSLLGQPQHF
TGTGCCAGCAGTTTACTGGGTCAGCCCCAGCATTTT
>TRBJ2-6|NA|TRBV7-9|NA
CASSPRVGANVLTF
TGTGCCAGCAGCCCCAGGGTTGGGGCCAACGTCCTGACTTTC
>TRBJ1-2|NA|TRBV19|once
CASSGYGYTF
TGTGCCAGTTCGGGCTATGGCTACACCTTC
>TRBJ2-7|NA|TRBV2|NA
CASGRGAYEQYF
TGTGCCAGCGGCCGGGGAGCCTACGAGCAGTACTTC
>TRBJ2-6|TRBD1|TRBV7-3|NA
CASSSPDRGKSGANVLTF
TGTGCCAGCAGCTCCCCCGACAGGGGAAAGTCTGGGGCCAACGTCCTGACTTTC
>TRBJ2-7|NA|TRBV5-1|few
CASSLTTGYEQYF
TGCGCCAGCAGCTTAACCACCGGCTACGAGCAGTACTTC
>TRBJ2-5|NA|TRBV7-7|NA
CASSFRRGSQETQYF
TGTGCTAGCAGCTTCCGAAGGGGGAGTCAAGAGACCCAGTACTTC
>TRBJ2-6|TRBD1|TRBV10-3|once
CASRDSLLSGANVLTF
TGTGCCAGCCGGGACAGCCTCCTCTCTGGGGCCAACGTCCTGACTTTC
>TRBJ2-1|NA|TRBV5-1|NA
CASSSGRGRDGNEQFF
TGCGCCAGCAGCTCGGGGCGGGGTCGGGATGGCAATGAGCAGTTCTTC
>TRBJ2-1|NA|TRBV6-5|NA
CASSYSKHNEQFF
TGTGCCAGCAGTTACTCGAAGCACAATGAGCAGTTCTTC
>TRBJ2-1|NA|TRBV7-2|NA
CASSRDRNEQFF
TGTGCCAGCAGTCGAGACCGCAATGAGCAGTTCTTC
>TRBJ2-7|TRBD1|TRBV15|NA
CATSRVPRGTFPGEQYF
TGTGCCACCAGCAGAGTTCCCAGGGGGACCTTTCCGGGCGAGCAGTACTTC
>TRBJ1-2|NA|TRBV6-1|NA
CASSRLEGYTF
TGTGCCAGCAGCCGTCTAGAGGGCTACACCTTC
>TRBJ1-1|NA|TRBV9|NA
CASSVAGQNTEAFF
TGTGCCAGCAGCGTAGCCGGACAGAACACTGAAGCTTTCTTT
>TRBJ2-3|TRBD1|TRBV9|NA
CASSVAPLGQLTDTQYF
TGTGCCAGCAGCGTAGCCCCCCTGGGACAGCTCACAGATACGCAGTATTTT
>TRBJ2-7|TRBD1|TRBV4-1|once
CASSQLAAGTGNSNEQYF
TGCGCCAGCAGCCAATTAGCAGCCGGGACAGGGAACTCCAACGAGCAGTACTTC
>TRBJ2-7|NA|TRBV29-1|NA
CSVDSGAGEQYF
TGCAGCGTTGATTCCGGGGCGGGGGAGCAGTACTTC
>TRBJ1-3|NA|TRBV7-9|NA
CACVRDTSFLTGNTIYF
TGTGCCTGTGTCAGGGACACCTCCTTTCTTACTGGAAACACCATATATTTT
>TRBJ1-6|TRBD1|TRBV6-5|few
CASSQRDRNSPLHF
TGTGCCAGCAGTCAGCGGGACAGAAATTCACCCCTCCACTTT
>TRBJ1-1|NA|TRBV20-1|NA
CSASLNTEAFF
TGCAGTGCTTCACTGAACACTGAAGCTTTCTTT
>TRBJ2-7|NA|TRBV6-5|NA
CASSYGEASYEQYF
TGTGCCAGCAGTTACGGAGAGGCCTCCTACGAGCAGTACTTC
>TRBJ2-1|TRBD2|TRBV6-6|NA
CASSPLELADDNEQFF
TGTGCCAGCAGCCCCCTCGAACTAGCGGACGACAATGAGCAGTTCTTC
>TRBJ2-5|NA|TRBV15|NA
CATSSPTTGFRETQYF
TGTGCCACCAGCAGTCCCACCACAGGGTTCCGGGAGACCCAGTACTTC
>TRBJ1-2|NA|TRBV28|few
CASTLGGYGYTF
TGTGCCAGCACCCTGGGCGGCTATGGCTACACCTTC
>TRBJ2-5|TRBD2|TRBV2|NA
CASSEQSGGGQETQYF
TGTGCCAGCAGTGAACAGAGCGGGGGTGGCCAAGAGACCCAGTACTTC
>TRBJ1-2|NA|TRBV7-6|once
CASSLGLSGVLGYTF
TGTGCCAGCAGCTTAGGCCTCAGTGGGGTCTTGGGCTACACCTTC
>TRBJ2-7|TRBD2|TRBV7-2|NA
CASSLRLAPYEQYF
TGTGCCAGCAGCCTCCGACTAGCGCCCTACGAGCAGTACTTC
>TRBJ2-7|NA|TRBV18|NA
CASSPRGSSYEQYF
TGTGCCAGCTCACCACGAGGCAGCTCCTACGAGCAGTACTTC
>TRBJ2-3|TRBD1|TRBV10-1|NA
CASSEDRDTSTDTQYF
TGCGCCAGCAGTGAGGACAGGGATACTAGCACAGATACGCAGTATTTT
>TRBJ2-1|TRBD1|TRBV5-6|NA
CASSFTGQGAQNEQFF
TGTGCCAGCAGCTTCACTGGACAGGGGGCGCAGAATGAGCAGTTCTTC
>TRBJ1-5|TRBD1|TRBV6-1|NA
CASSVDRGKPQHF
TGTGCCAGCAGTGTTGACAGGGGGAAGCCCCAGCATTTT
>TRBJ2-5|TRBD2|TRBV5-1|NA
CASSLEASGRQETQYF
TGCGCCAGCAGCTTAGAGGCTAGCGGGCGCCAAGAGACCCAGTACTTC
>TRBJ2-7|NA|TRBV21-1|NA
CASSKILLSIIGNYYEQYF
TGTGCCAGCAGCAAAATTTTGCTTTCAATAATCGGCAATTACTACGAGCAGTACTTC
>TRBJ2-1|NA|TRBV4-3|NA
CASSRGVNEQFF
TGCGCCAGCAGCAGGGGTGTCAATGAGCAGTTCTTC
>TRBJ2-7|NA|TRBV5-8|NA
CASSLHPGTYEQYF
TGTGCCAGCAGCTTGCACCCGGGGACCTACGAGCAGTACTTC
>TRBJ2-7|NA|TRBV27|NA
CASSLITRTLHEQYF
TGTGCCAGCAGTTTAATCACCCGTACCCTCCACGAGCAGTACTTC
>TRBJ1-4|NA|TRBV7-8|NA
CASSQLTNEKLFF
TGTGCCAGCAGCCAACTGACTAATGAAAAACTGTTTTTT
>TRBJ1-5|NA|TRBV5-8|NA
CASSLAGGNSNQPQHF
TGTGCCAGCAGCTTGGCTGGAGGAAATAGCAATCAGCCCCAGCATTTT
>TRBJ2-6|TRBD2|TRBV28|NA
CASSLTSGSGAGANVLTF
TGTGCCAGCAGTCTAACTAGCGGGAGTGGAGCTGGGGCCAACGTCCTGACTTTC
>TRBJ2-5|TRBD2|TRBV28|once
CASSLLAGALETQYF
TGTGCCAGCAGTTTACTAGCGGGAGCTTTGGAGACCCAGTACTTC
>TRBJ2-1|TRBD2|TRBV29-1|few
CSVQKAGGPHNEQFF
TGCAGCGTTCAAAAGGCGGGAGGGCCCCACAATGAGCAGTTCTTC
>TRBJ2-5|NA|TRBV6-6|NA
CASSYRELVRETQYF
TGTGCCAGCAGTTACCGCGAGCTGGTGAGAGAGACCCAGTACTTC
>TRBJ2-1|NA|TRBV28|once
CASEEGRQSSYNEQFF
TGTGCCAGCGAGGAGGGGAGACAGAGCTCCTACAATGAGCAGTTCTTC
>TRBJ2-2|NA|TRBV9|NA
CASSVSGGATGELFF
TGTGCCAGCAGCGTTTCCGGAGGGGCCACCGGGGAGCTGTTTTTT
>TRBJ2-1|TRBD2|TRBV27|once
CASSLLASGSNEQFF
TGTGCCAGCAGTTTATTGGCTAGCGGGAGTAATGAGCAGTTCTTC
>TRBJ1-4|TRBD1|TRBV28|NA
CASNPRGRDRKRIELFF
TGTGCCAGCAACCCGCGGGGTAGGGACAGGAAACGGATTGAACTGTTTTTT